This entry concerns a single T cell receptor (beta chain). It has no known antigen specificity. No much larger clone is present one base from it, and per-base qualities are unavailable. The CDR3 starts with the cysteine, ends with the phenylalanine, and has 14 residues. The entry retains the CDR3 DNA only, 42 bases that are in frame from base 1. Trimming takes 4 bases off V and 5 bases off J; junction bases not matched to a gene: 3. CDR1 is given as KGHDR and CDR2 as SFDVKD, both from the germline V gene. This sample is drawn from a study of control samples from healthy donors and cancer patients (dated by TCRdb to about 2020). The library came from the immunoSEQ multiplex PCR assay. TCRdb carries this immuneACCESS record with in-frame sequences only. Its versions omit some clonotypes, under half of them owing to an unresolved V gene in the studies checked, with the rest unexplained. This sample comprises 90,000 to 120,000 clones, around four fifths of them detected only once. The ten biggest clones cover roughly 6.5% of the sample.

The source is a man aged 18 to 30 in good health. The sample comprised blood. The rearrangement joined TRBV24-1 to TRBJ2-3, and TRBD1 matches 9 of the central bases. CDR3 sequence: CATSERDRVDTQYF. The DNA sequence reads TGTGCCACCAGTGAGCGGGACAGGGTAGATACGCAGTATTTT.